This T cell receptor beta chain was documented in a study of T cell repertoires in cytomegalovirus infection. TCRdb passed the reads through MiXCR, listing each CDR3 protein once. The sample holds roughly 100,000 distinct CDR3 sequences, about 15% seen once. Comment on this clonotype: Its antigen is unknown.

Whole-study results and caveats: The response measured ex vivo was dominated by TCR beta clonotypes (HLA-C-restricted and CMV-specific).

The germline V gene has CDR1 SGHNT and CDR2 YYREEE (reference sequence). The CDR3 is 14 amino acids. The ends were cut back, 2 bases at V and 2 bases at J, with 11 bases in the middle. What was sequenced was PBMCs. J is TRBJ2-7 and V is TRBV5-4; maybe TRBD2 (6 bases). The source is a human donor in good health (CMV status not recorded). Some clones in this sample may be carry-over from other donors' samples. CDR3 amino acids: CASSFAGTPYEQYF. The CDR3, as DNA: TGTGCCAGCAGCTTTGCGGGGACCCCCTACGAGCAGTACTTC. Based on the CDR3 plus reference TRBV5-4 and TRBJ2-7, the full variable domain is ETGVTQSPTHLIKTRGQQVTLRCSSQSGHNTVSWYQQALGQGPQFIFQYYREEENGRGNFPPRFSGLQFPNYSSELNVNALELDDSALYLCASSFAGTPYEQYFGPGTRLTVT.